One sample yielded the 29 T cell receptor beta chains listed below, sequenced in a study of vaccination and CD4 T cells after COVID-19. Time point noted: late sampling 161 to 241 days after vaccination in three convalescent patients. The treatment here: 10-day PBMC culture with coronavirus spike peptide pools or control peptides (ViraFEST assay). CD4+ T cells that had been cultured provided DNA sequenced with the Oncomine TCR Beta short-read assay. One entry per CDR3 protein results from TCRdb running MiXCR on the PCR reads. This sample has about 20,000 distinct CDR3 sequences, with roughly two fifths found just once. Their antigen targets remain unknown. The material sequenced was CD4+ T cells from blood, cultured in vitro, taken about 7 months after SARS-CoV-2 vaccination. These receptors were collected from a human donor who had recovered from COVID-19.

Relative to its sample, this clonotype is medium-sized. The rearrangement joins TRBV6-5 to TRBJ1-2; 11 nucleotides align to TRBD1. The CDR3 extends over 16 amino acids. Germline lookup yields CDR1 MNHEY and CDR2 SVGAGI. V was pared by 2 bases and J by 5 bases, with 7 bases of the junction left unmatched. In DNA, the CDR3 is TGTGCCAGCAGTTACCTTAGGACAGGGGGCAGTTATGGCTACACCTTC. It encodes CASSYLRTGGSYGYTF.

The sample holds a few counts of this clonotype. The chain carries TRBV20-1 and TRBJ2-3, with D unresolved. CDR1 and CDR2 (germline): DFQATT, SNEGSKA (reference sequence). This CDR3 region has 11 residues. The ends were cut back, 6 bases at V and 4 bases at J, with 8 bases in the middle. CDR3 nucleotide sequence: TGCAGTGCCACGGGTTCAGATACGCAGTATTTT. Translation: CSATGSDTQYF.

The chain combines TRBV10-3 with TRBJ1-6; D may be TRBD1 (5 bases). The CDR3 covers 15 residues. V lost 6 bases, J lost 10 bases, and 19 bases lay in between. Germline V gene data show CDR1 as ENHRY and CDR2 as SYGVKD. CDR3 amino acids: CAISPTVLSGSPLHF. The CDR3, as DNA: TGTGCCATCAGCCCGACAGTCCTCTCGGGCTCACCCCTCCACTTT.

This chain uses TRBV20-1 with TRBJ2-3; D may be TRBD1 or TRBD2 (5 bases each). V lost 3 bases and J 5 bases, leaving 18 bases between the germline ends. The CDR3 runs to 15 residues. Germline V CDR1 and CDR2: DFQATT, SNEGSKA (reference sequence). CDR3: CSASRLGTGIDTQYF. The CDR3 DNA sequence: TGCAGTGCTAGCCGCTTGGGGACGGGGATAGATACGCAGTATTTT.

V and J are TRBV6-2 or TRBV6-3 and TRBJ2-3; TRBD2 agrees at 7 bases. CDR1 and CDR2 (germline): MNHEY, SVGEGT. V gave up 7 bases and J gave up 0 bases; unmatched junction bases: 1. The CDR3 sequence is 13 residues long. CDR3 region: CASKLASTDTQYF. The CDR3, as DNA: TGTGCCAGCAAACTAGCGAGCACAGATACGCAGTATTTT.

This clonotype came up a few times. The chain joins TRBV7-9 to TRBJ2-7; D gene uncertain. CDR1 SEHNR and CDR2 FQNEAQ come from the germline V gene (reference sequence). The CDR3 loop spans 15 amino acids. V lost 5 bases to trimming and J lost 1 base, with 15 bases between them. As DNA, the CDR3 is TGTGCCAGCAGCCACCGGAACTCAGCTTCCTACGAGCAGTACTTC. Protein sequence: CASSHRNSASYEQYF.

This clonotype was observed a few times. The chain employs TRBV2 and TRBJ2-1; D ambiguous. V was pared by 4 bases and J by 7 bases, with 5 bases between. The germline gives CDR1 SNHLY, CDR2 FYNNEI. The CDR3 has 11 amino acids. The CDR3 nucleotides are TGTGCCAGCAGTGCGCTAAATGAGCAGTTCTTC. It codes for CASSALNEQFF.

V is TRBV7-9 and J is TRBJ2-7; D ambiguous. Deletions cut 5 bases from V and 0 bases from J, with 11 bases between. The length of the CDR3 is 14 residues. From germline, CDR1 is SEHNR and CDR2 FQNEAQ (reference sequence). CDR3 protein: CASSLDSYSYEQYF. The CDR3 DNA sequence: TGTGCCAGCAGCCTAGACTCATACTCCTACGAGCAGTACTTC. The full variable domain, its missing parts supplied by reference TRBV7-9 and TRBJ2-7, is DTGVSQNPRHKITKRGQNVTFRCDPISEHNRLYWYRQTLGQGPEFLTYFQNEAQLEKSRLLSDRFSAERPKGSFSTLEIQRTEQGDSAMYLCASSLDSYSYEQYFGPGTRLTVT.

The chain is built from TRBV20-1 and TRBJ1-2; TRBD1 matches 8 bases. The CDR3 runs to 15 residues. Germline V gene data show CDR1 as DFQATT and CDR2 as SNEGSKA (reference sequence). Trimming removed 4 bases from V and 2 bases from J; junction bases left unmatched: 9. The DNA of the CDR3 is TGCAGTGCTAAAACCGTCGGGACAGGAAACTATGGCTACACCTTC. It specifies CSAKTVGTGNYGYTF.

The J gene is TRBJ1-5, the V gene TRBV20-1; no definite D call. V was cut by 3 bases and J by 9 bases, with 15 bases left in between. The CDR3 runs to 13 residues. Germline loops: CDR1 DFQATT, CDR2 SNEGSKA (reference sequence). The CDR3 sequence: CSARSRPGRPQHF. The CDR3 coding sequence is TGCAGTGCTAGGAGCAGGCCCGGGCGGCCCCAGCATTTT.

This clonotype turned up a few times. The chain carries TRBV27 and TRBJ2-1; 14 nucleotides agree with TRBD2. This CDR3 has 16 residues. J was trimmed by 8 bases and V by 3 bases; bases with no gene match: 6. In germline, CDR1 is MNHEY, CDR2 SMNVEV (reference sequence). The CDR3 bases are TGTGCCAGCAGTTTGAGACTAGCGGGAGGGCTCGATGAGCAGTTCTTC. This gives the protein CASSLRLAGGLDEQFF.

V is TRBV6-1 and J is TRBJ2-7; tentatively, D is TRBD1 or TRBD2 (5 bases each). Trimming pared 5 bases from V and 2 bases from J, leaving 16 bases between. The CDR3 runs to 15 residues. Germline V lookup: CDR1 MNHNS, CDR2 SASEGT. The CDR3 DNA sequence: TGTGCCAGCAGTCTCCTCCCGGGGCACCCCTACGAGCAGTACTTC. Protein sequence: CASSLLPGHPYEQYF.

In DNA form, the CDR3 reads TGCGCCAGCAGCAAGTTGACAGTTTTACAAGAGACCCAGTACTTC. Amino acids: CASSKLTVLQETQYF. J is TRBJ2-5 and V is TRBV4-1, with D possibly matching TRBD1 (5 bases). The V end lost 5 bases, the J end lost 2 bases, and 15 bases lay between the germline ends. The CDR3 extends over 15 amino acids. Per germline, CDR1 MGHRA and CDR2 YSYEKL.

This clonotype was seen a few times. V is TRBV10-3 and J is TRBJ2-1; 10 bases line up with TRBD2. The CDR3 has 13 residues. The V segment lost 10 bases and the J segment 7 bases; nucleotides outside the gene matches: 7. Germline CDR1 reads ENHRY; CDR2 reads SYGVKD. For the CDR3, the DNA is TGTGCCACCCAAGCGGGGGGGCTGAATGAGCAGTTCTTC. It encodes CATQAGGLNEQFF.

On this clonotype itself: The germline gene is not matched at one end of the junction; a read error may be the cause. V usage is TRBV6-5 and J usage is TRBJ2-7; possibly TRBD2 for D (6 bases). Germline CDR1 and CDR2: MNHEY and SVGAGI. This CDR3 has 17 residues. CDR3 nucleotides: TGTGCCAGCAGTGACTCGTATATCCGGGAGACAACCTACGAGCAGTACTTC. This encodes CASSDSYIRETTYEQYF.

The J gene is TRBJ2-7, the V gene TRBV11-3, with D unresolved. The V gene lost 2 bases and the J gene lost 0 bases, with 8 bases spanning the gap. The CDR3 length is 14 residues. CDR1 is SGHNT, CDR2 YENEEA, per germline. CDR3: CASSLSASSYEQYF. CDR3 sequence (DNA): TGTGCCAGCAGCTTAAGCGCAAGCTCCTACGAGCAGTACTTC.

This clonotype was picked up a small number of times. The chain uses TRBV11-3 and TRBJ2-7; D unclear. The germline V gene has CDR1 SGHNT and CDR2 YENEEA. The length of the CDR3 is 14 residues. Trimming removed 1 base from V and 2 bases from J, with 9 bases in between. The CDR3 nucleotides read TGTGCCAGCAGCTTAGCGCAAAAAGCCTACGAGCAGTACTTC. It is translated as CASSLAQKAYEQYF.

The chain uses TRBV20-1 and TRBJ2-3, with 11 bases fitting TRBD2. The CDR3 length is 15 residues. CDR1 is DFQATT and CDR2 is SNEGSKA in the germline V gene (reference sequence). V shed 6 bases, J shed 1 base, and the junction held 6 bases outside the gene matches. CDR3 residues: CSATRLAGRTDTQYF. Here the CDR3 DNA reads TGCAGTGCGACGAGACTAGCGGGACGCACAGATACGCAGTATTTT.

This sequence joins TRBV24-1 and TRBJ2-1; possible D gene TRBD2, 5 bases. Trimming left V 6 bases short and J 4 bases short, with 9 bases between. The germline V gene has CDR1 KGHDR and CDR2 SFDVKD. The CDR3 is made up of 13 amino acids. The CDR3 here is CATSSPGYNEQFF. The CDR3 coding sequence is TGTGCCACCAGTTCTCCGGGATACAATGAGCAGTTCTTC.

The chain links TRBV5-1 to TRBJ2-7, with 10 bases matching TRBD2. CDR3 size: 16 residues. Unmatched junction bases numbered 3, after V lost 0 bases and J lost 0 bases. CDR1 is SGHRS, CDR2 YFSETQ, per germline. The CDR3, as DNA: TGCGCCAGCAGCTTGGCGGGGACTAGCGACTCCTACGAGCAGTACTTC. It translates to CASSLAGTSDSYEQYF.

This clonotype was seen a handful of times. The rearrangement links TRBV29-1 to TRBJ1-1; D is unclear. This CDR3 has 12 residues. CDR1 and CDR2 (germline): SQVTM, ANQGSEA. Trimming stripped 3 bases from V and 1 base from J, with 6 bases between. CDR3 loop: CSVDRENTEAFF. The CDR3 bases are TGCAGCGTTGATCGGGAGAACACTGAAGCTTTCTTT.

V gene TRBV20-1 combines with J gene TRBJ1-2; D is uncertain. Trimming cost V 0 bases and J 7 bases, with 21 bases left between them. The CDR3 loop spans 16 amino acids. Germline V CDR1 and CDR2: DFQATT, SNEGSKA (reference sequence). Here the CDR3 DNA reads TGCAGTGCTAGAGATAGGAAGCTTGGAAGGAATAGTGGCTACACCTTC. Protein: CSARDRKLGRNSGYTF.

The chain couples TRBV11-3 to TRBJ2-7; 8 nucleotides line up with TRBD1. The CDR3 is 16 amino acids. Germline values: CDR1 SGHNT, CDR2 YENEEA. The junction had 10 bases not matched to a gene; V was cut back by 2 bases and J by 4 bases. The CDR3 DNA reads TGTGCCAGCAGCTTAAGGGGAGGCGACAGGGGATACGAGCAGTACTTC. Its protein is CASSLRGGDRGYEQYF.

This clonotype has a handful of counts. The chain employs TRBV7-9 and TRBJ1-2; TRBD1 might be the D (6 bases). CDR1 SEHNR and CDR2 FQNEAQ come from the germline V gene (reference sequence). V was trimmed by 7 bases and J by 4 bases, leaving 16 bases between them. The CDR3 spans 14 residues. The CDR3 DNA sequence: TGTGCCAGCAAAAAGGACAGCCTGATCTATGGCTACACCTTC. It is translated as CASKKDSLIYGYTF.

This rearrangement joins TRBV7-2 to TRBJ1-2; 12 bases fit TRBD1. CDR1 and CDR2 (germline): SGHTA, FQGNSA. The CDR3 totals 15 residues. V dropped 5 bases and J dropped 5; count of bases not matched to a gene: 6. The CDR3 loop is CASSPGQGAYYGYTF. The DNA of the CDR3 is TGTGCCAGCAGCCCGGGACAGGGGGCGTATTATGGCTACACCTTC.

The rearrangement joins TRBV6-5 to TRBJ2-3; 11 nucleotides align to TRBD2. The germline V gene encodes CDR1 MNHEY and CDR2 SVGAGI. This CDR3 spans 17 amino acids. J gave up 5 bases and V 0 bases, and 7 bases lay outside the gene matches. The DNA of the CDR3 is TGTGCCAGCAGTTACTCGAAACTAGCGGGAGATCAAGATACGCAGTATTTT. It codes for CASSYSKLAGDQDTQYF.

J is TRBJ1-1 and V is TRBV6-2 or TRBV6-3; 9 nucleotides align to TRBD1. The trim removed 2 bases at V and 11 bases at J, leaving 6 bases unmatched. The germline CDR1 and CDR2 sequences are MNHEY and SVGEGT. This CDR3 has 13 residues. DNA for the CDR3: TGTGCCAGCAGTTACGGGACAGGGTTGGGTGCTTTCTTT. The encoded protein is CASSYGTGLGAFF.

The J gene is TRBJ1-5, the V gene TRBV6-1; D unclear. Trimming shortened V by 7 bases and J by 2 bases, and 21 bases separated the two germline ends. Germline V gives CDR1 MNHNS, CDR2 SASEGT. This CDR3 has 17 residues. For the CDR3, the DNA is TGTGCCAGCACGGCGGGGTCCCCTTTGGCAGGCAATCAGCCCCAGCATTTT. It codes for CASTAGSPLAGNQPQHF.

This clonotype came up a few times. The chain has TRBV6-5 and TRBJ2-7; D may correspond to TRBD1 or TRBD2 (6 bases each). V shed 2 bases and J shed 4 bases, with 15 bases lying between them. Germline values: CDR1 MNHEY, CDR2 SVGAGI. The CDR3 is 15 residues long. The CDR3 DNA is TGTGCCAGCAGTTACGGCAGGGGAGGAAGGTACGAGCAGTACTTC. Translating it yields CASSYGRGGRYEQYF.